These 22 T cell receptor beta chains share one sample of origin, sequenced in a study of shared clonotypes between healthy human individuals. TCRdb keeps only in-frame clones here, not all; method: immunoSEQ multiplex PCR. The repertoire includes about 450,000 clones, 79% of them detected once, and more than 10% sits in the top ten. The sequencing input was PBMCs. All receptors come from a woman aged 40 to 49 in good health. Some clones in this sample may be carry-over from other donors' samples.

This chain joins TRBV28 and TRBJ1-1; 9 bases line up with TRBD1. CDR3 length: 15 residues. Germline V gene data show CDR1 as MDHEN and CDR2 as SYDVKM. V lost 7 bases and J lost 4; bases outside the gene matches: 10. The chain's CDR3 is CASKTGGGGGTEAFF. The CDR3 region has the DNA TGTGCCAGCAAAACAGGGGGCGGAGGCGGCACTGAAGCTTTCTTT.

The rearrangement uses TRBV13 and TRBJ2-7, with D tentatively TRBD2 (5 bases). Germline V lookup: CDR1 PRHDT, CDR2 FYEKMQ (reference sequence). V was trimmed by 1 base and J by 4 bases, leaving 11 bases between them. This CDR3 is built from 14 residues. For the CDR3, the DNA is TGTGCCAGCAGCTTAGTTGGCGGCGGGTACGAGCAGTACTTC. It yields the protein CASSLVGGGYEQYF.

CDR3 bases: TGTGCCGGTACTGCGACAGGGGGGAATGAAAAACTGTTTTTT. It is translated as CAGTATGGNEKLFF. The rearrangement joins TRBV19 to TRBJ1-4, with TRBD1 identical over 9 bases. V was pared by 11 bases and J by 5 bases, with 9 bases of the junction left unmatched. Germline CDR1 is LNHDA and CDR2 is SQIVND (reference sequence). The CDR3 is 14 residues long.

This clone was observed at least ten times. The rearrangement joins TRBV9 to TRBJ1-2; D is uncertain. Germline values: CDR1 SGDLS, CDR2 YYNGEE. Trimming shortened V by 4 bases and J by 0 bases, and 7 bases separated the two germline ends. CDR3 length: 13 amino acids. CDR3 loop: CASSSPPNYGYTF. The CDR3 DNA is TGTGCCAGCAGCTCCCCCCCTAACTATGGCTACACCTTC.

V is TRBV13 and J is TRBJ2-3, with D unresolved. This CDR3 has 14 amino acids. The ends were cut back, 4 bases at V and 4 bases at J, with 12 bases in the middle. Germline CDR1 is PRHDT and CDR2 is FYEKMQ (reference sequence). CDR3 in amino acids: CASSSSKAADTQYF. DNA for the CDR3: TGTGCCAGCAGCTCTTCCAAGGCAGCAGATACGCAGTATTTT.

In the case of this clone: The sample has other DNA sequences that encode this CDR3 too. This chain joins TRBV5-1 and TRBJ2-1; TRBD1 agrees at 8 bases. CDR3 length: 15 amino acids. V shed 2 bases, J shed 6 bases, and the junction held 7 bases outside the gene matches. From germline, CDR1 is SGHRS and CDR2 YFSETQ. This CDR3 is CASSLSGTGGNEQFF. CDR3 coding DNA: TGCGCCAGCAGCTTATCCGGTACAGGGGGCAATGAGCAGTTCTTC.

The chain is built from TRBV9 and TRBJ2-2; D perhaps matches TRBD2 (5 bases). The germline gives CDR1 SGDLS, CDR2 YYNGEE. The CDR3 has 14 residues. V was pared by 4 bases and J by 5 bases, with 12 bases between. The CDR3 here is CASSPLSGTGELFF. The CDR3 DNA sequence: TGTGCCAGCAGCCCCCTCAGCGGTACCGGGGAGCTGTTTTTT.

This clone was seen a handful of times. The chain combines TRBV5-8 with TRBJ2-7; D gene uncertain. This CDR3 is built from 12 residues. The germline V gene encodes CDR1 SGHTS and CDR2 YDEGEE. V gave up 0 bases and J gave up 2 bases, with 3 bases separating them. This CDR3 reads CASSLVTYEQYF. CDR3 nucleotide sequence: TGTGCCAGCAGCTTGGTTACCTACGAGCAGTACTTC. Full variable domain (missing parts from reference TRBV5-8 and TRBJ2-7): EAGVTQSPTHLIKTRGQQATLRCSPISGHTSVYWYQQALGLGLQFLLWYDEGEERNRGNFPPRFSGRQFPNYSSELNVNALELEDSALYLCASSLVTYEQYFGPGTRLTVT.

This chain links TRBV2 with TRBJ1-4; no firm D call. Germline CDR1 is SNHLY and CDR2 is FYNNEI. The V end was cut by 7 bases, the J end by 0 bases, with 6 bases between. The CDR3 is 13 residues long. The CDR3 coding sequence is TGTGCCAGCAAAGCAGCAACTAATGAAAAACTGTTTTTT. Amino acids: CASKAATNEKLFF.

CDR3 amino acids: CASSSGEVPETQYF. The CDR3 DNA reads TGTGCCAGCAGCTCGGGAGAGGTTCCAGAGACCCAGTACTTC. The chain combines TRBV7-2 with TRBJ2-5; TRBD2 might be the D (6 bases). The germline V gene encodes CDR1 SGHTA and CDR2 FQGNSA. The CDR3 loop spans 14 amino acids. The germline V and J ends were trimmed by 4 bases and 4 bases, with 13 bases remaining between them.

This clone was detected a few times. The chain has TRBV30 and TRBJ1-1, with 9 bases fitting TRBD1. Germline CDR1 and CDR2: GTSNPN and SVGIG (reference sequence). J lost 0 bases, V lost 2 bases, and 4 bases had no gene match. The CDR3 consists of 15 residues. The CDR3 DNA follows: TGTGCCTGGAGTTCGGGACAGGGATTGAACACTGAAGCTTTCTTT. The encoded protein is CAWSSGQGLNTEAFF.

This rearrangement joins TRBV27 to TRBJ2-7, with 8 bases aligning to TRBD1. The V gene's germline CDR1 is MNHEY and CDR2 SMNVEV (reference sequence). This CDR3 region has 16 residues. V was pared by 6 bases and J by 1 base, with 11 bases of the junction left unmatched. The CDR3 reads CASSLGQALDSYEQYF. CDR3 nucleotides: TGTGCCAGCAGCTTGGGACAGGCGTTAGATTCCTACGAGCAGTACTTC.

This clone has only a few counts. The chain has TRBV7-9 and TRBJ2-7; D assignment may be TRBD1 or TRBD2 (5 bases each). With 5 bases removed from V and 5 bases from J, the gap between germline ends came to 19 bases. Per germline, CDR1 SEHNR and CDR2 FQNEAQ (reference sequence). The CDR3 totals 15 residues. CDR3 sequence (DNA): TGTGCCAGCAGCCCGAGGGGTAGTGTTGGTGACGAGCAGTACTTC. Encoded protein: CASSPRGSVGDEQYF.

The CDR3 sequence is CSATQETQYF. For the CDR3, the DNA is TGCAGTGCTACTCAAGAGACCCAGTACTTC. The V and J genes are TRBV20-1 and TRBJ2-5; the D is unclear. The germline CDR1 and CDR2 sequences are DFQATT and SNEGSKA (reference sequence). The V gene lost 4 bases and the J gene lost 2 bases, with 2 bases spanning the gap. This CDR3 spans 10 amino acids.

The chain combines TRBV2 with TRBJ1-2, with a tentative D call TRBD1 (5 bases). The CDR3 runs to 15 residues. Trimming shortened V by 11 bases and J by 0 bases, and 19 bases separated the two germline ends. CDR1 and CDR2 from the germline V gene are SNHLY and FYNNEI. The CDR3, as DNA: TGTGCCGGCCACAGAGGGGTGGCTGCTAACTATGGCTACACCTTC. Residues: CAGHRGVAANYGYTF. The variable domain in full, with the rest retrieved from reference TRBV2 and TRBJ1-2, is EPEVTQTPSHQVTQMGQEVILRCVPISNHLYFYWYRQILGQKVEFLVSFYNNEISEKSEIFDDQFSVERPDGSNFTLKIRSTKLEDSAMYFCAGHRGVAANYGYTFGSGTRLTVV.

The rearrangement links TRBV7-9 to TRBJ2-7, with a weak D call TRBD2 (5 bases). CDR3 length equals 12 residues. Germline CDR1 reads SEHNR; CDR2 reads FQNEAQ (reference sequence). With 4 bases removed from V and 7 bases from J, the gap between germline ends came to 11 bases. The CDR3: CASSSGLLEQYF. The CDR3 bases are TGTGCCAGCAGCTCCGGACTGCTAGAGCAGTACTTC.

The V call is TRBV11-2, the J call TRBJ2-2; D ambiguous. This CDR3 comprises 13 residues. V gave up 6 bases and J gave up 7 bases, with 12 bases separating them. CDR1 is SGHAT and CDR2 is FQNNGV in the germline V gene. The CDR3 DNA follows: TGTGCCAGCAGTTCCAGTGTTAACGGGGAGCTGTTTTTT. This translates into CASSSSVNGELFF.

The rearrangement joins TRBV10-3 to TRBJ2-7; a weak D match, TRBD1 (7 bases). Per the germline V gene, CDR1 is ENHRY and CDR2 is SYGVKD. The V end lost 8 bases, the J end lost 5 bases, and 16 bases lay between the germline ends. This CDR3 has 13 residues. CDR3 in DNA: TGTGCCATCCGCATGGGCAGGGGGGACGAGCAGTACTTC. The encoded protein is CAIRMGRGDEQYF.

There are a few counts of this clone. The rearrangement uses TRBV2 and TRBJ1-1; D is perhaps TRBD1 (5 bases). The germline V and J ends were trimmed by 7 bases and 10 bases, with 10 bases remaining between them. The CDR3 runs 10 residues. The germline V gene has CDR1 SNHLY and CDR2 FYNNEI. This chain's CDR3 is CASMGQGAFF. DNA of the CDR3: TGTGCCAGCATGGGTCAGGGAGCTTTCTTT. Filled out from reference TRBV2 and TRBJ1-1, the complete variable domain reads EPEVTQTPSHQVTQMGQEVILRCVPISNHLYFYWYRQILGQKVEFLVSFYNNEISEKSEIFDDQFSVERPDGSNFTLKIRSTKLEDSAMYFCASMGQGAFFGQGTRLTVV.

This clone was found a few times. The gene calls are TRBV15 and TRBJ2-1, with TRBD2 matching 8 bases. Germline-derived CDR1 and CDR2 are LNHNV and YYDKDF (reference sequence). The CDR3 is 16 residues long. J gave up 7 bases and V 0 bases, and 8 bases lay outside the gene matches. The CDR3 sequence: CATSRDRSGTRNEQFF. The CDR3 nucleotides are TGTGCCACCAGCAGAGATCGTAGCGGGACTCGGAATGAGCAGTTCTTC.

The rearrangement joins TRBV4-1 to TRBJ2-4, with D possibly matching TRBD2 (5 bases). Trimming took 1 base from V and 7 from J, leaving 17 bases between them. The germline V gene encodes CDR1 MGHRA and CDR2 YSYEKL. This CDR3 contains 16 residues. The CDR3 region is CASSQVEVRDGNIQYF. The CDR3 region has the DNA TGCGCCAGCAGCCAAGTGGAGGTTAGAGATGGGAACATTCAGTACTTC.

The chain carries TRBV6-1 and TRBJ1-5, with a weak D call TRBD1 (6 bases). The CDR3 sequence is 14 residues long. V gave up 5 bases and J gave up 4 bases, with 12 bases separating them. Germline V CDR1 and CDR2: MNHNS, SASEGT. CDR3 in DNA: TGTGCCAGCAGTTTTCAACAGGGAAATCAGCCCCAGCATTTT. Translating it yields CASSFQQGNQPQHF.